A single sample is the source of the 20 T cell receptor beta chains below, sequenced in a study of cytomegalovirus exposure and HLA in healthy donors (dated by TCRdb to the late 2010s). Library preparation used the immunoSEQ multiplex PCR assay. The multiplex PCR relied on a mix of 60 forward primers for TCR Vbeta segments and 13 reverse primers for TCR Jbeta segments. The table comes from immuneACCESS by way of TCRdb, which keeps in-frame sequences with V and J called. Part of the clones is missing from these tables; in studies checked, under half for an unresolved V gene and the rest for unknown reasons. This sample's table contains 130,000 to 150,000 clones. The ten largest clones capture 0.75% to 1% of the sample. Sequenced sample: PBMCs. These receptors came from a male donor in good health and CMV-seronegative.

In DNA form, the CDR3 reads TGTGCCACCAGTTTGACAGCCTCCTACGAGCAGTACTTC. It codes for CATSLTASYEQYF. The chain recombines TRBV15 with TRBJ2-5; tentatively, D is TRBD1 (5 bases). The J call is in doubt because the DNA end fits TRBJ2-7 better. Germline-derived CDR1 and CDR2 are LNHNV and YYDKDF (reference sequence). The length of the CDR3 is 13 residues.

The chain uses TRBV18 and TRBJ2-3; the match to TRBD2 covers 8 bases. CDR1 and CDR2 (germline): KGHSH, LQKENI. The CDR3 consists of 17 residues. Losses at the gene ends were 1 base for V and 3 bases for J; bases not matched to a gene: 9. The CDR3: CASSPLGSGTVTDTQYF. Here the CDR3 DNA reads TGTGCCAGCTCACCACTGGGTAGCGGGACGGTGACAGATACGCAGTATTTT.

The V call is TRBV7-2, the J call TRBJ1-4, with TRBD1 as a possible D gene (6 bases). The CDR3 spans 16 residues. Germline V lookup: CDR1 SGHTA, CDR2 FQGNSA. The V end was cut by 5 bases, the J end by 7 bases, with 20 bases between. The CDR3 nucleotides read TGTGCCAGCAGCCTAGGGACGGGGGGACACAGTGAAAAACTGTTTTTT. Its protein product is CASSLGTGGHSEKLFF.

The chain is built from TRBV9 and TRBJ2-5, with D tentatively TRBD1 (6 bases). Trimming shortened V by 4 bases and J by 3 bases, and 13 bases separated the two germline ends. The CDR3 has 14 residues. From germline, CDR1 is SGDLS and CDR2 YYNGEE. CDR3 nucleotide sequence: TGTGCCAGCAGCCTCTCGACAGGAGAAGAGACCCAGTACTTC. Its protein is CASSLSTGEETQYF.

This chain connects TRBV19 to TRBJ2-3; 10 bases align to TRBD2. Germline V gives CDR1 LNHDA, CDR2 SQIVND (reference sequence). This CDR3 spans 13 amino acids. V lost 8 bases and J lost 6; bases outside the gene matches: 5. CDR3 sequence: CASQRGGLDTQYF. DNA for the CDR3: TGTGCCAGTCAGCGGGGGGGCCTTGATACGCAGTATTTT.

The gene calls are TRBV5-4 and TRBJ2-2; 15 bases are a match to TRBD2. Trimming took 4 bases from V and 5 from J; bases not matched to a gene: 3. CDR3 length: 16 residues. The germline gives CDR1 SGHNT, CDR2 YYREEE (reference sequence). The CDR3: CASSVGTSGRTGELFF. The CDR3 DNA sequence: TGTGCCAGCAGCGTCGGGACTAGCGGGAGGACCGGGGAGCTGTTTTTT.

The DNA of the CDR3 is TGTGCCAGTAGTATCCGGGGTCATACCTACAATGAGCAGTTCTTC. This codes for CASSIRGHTYNEQFF. The rearrangement joins TRBV19 to TRBJ2-1; maybe TRBD2 (5 bases). Germline-derived CDR1 and CDR2 are LNHDA and SQIVND (reference sequence). This CDR3 is 15 amino acids long. Trimming left V 3 bases short and J 2 bases short, with 11 bases between.

CDR3 DNA: TGTGCCATCTCAACGACAGGGCTCTATGGCTACACCTTC. It encodes CAISTTGLYGYTF. The chain couples TRBV28 to TRBJ1-2, with TRBD1 matching 7 bases. Germline assignment: CDR1 MDHEN and CDR2 SYDVKM. The V gene end was trimmed by 10 bases and the J gene end by 4 bases; junction bases not matched to a gene: 9. This CDR3 comprises 13 residues.

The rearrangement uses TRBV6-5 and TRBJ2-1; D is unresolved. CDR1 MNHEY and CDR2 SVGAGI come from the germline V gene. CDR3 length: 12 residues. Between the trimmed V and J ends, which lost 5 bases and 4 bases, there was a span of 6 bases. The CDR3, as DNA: TGTGCCAGCAGTCCCAATTACAATGAGCAGTTCTTC. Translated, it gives CASSPNYNEQFF.

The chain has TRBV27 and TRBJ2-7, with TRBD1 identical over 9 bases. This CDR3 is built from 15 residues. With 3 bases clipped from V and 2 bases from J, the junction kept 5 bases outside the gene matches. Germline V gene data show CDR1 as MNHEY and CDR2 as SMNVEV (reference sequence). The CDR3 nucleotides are TGTGCCAGCAGTTTGACGAGACAGGGGGCCTACGAGCAGTACTTC. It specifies CASSLTRQGAYEQYF.

CDR3 DNA: TGTGCCACCAGCAGAGAGAGTCCAGGTGGCTACACCTTC. Its translation: CATSRESPGGYTF. The chain is built from TRBV15 and TRBJ1-2; D is uncertain. V lost 0 bases to trimming and J lost 7 bases, with 9 bases between them. The V gene's germline CDR1 is LNHNV and CDR2 YYDKDF (reference sequence). This CDR3 region has 13 residues.

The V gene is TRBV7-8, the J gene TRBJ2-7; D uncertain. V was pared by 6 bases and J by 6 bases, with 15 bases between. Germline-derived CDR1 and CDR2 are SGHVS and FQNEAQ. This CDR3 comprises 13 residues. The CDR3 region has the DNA TGTGCCAGCAGTTACGTGGGCCGTGGCGAGCAGTACTTC. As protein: CASSYVGRGEQYF.

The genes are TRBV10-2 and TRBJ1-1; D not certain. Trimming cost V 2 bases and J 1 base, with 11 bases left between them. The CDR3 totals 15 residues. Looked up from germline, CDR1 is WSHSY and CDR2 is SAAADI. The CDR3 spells CASSEKTHRNTEAFF. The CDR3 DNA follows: TGCGCCAGCAGTGAGAAGACTCATCGGAACACTGAAGCTTTCTTT.

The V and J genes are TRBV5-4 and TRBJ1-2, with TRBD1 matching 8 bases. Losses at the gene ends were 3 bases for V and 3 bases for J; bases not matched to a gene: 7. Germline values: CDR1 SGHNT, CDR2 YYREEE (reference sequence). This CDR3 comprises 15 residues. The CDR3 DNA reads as TGTGCCAGCAGCTCTGGACAGGGTTGGGACTATGGCTACACCTTC. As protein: CASSSGQGWDYGYTF.

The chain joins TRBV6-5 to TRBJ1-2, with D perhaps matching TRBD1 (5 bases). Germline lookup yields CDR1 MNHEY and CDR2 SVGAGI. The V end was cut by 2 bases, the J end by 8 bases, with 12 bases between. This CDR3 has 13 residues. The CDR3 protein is CASSYRGKRGYTF. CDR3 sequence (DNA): TGTGCCAGCAGTTACAGGGGAAAGAGGGGCTACACCTTC.

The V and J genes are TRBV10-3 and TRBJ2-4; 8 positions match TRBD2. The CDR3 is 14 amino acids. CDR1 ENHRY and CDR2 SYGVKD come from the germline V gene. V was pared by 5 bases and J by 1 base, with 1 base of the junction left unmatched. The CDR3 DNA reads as TGTGCCATCAGTTCTAGCGGGGCCAAAAACATTCAGTACTTC. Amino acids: CAISSSGAKNIQYF.

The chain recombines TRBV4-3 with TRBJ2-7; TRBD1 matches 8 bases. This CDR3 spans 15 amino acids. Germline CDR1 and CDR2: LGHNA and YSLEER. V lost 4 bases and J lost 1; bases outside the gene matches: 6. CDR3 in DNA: TGCGCCAGCAGCCCCGGGACAGGTCCTTCCTACGAGCAGTACTTC. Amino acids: CASSPGTGPSYEQYF.

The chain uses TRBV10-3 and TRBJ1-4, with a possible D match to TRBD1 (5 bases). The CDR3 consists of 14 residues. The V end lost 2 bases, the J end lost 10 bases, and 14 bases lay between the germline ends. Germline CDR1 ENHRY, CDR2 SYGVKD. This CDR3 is CAISEGQGVSKLFF. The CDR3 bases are TGTGCCATCAGTGAGGGGCAGGGCGTATCAAAACTGTTTTTT.

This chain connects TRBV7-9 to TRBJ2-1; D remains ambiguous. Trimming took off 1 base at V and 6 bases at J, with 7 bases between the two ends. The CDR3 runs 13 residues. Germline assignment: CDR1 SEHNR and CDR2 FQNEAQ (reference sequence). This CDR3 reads CASSLERVNEQFF. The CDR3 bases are TGTGCCAGCAGCTTAGAACGGGTCAATGAGCAGTTCTTC.

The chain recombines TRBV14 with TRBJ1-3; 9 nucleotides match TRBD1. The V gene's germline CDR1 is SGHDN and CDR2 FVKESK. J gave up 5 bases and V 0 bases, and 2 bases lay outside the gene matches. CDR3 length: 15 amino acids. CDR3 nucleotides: TGTGCCAGCAGCCAAGAGGACAGGGGACGAAACACCATATATTTT. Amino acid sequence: CASSQEDRGRNTIYF. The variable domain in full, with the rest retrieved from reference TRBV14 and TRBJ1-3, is EAGVTQFPSHSVIEKGQTVTLRCDPISGHDNLYWYRRVMGKEIKFLLHFVKESKQDESGMPNNRFLAERTGGTYSTLKVQPAELEDSGVYFCASSQEDRGRNTIYFGEGSWLTVV.